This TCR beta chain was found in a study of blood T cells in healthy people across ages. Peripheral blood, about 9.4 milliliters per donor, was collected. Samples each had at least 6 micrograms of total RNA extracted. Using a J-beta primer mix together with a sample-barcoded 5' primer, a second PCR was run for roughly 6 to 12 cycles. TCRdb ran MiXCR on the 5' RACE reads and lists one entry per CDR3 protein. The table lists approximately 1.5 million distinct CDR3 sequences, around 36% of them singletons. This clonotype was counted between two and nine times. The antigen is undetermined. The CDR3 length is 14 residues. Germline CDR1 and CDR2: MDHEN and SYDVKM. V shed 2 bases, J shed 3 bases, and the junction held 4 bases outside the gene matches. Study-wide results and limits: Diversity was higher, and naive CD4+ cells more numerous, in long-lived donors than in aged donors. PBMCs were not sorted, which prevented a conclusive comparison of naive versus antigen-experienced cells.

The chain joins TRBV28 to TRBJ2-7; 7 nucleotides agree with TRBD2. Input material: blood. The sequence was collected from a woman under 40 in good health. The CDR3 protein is CASSLGGGNYEQYF. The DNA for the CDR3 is TGTGCCAGCAGTTTAGGGGGGGGAAACTACGAGCAGTACTTC.